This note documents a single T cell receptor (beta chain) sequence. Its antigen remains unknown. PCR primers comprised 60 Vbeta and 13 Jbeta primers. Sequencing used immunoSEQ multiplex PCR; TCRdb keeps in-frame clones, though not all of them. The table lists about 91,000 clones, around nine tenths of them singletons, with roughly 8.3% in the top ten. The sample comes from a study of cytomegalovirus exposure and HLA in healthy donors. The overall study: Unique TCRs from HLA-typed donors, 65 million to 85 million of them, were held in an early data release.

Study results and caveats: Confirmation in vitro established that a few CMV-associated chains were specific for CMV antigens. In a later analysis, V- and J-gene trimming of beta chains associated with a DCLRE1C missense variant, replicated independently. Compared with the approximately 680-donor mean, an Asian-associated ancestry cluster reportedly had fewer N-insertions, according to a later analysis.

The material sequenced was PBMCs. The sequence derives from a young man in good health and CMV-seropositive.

DNA of the CDR3: TGTGCCAGCAGTGGAGGTTTGAGCTCCTACGAGCAGTACTTC. Residues: CASSGGLSSYEQYF. The chain has TRBV6-5 and TRBJ2-7, with D perhaps matching TRBD2 (5 bases). V was shortened by 5 bases and J by 0 bases, with 11 bases between the two germline ends. This CDR3 region has 14 residues. Germline assignment: CDR1 MNHEY and CDR2 SVGAGI.